The 3 T cell receptor beta chains below come from one sample, sequenced in a study of T cell responses to AZD1222 COVID-19 vaccine. Using immunoSEQ multiplex PCR, the repertoire was profiled, and TCRdb retains in-frame clones only, with some absent. Among some 150,000 clones, roughly nine tenths were seen once, and the ten largest hold about 5%. The sequences come from peripheral blood, collected on day 0 of MenACWY control vaccination. Every receptor here comes from an adult in good health.

The chain links TRBV21-1 to TRBJ1-3. TRBV21-1 constitutes a pseudogene. The CDR3 is made up of 16 amino acids. DNA for the CDR3: TGTGCCAGCAGCAAAAGTCCAGCTTGCTCTGGAAACACCATATATTTT. It translates to CASSKSPACSGNTIYF.

This chain joins TRBV5-6 and TRBJ1-5; 9 bases are shared with TRBD1. This CDR3 is 17 amino acids long. J was trimmed by 5 bases and V by 3 bases; bases with no gene match: 12. Germline V CDR1 and CDR2: SGHDT, YYEEEE. CDR3 nucleotides: TGTGCCAGCAGCTCATGGGCGACAGGGGGTGTGGATCAGCCCCAGCATTTT. It encodes CASSSWATGGVDQPQHF. Based on the CDR3 plus reference TRBV5-6 and TRBJ1-5, the full variable domain is DAGVTQSPTHLIKTRGQQVTLRCSPKSGHDTVSWYQQALGQGPQFIFQYYEEEERQRGNFPDRFSGHQFPNYSSELNVNALLLGDSALYLCASSSWATGGVDQPQHFGDGTRLSIL.

This chain joins TRBV11-3 and TRBJ2-5, with 8 positions matching TRBD2. Trimming took 1 base from V and 2 from J; bases not matched to a gene: 9. Germline values: CDR1 SGHNT, CDR2 YENEEA. CDR3 length: 17 amino acids. CDR3 nucleotides: TGTGCCAGCAGCTTAGGCCTCTTGCGGGGGGCGCAAGAGACCCAGTACTTC. It is translated as CASSLGLLRGAQETQYF.